This T cell receptor (beta chain) was sequenced for a study of blood T cell repertoires in COVID-19. Study context: The United States, Italy and Spain supplied acute and convalescent COVID-19 samples. PBMCs, B-cell-depleted T cells, or T cells provided the cDNA or gDNA that made up the material.

Original handling: Estimates of nucleated cell counts were drawn from the amplification of reference gene primers. Profiled with immunoSEQ multiplex PCR; TCRdb holds only in-frame clones, not every one. The D gene and trimming were derived from the DNA, and the V and J assignments and clone size from that table. The sample records about 190,000 clones, roughly nine tenths being singletons. Germline CDR1 SGDLS, CDR2 YYNGEE. The CDR3 covers 12 residues. Between the trimmed V and J ends, which lost 6 bases and 3 bases, there was a span of 8 bases. Cohorts were determined from participant-reported clinical history.

Sequenced: PBMCs or T cells enriched from blood (not recorded which). This chain connects TRBV9 to TRBJ2-3; D is perhaps TRBD1 (6 bases). This TCR derives from a woman between 35 and 50 years old in a cohort exposed to, infected with or recovered from COVID-19 (not recorded which). The CDR3 spells CASKGETDTQYF. CDR3 DNA: TGTGCCAGCAAGGGGGAGACAGATACGCAGTATTTT.